One sample yielded the 8 T cell receptor beta chains listed below, sequenced in a study of blood T cell repertoires in COVID-19. Assay used: immunoSEQ multiplex PCR; TCRdb lists only in-frame clones, some missing. The sample shows roughly 70,000 clones, 75% to 90% of them seen only once. Sequenced: peripheral blood. These receptors all come from a woman older than 75 with active COVID-19.

The chain recombines TRBV12-2 with TRBJ2-7; the DNA was not compared with TRBD2, the D call given in the table. TRBV12-2 corresponds to a pseudogene. This CDR3 contains 14 residues. This CDR3 is CASRFIGGRYEQYF. The CDR3, as DNA: TGTGCAAGTCGCTTTATCGGCGGGAGATACGAGCAGTACTTC.

This sequence joins TRBV10-3 and TRBJ2-5, with D perhaps matching TRBD2 (6 bases). With 0 bases removed from V and 0 bases from J, the gap between germline ends came to 14 bases. The CDR3 is 17 residues long. Germline CDR1 is ENHRY and CDR2 is SYGVKD. CDR3 loop: CAISESQLARDQETQYF. The CDR3 DNA is TGTGCCATCAGTGAGTCTCAACTAGCCCGAGACCAAGAGACCCAGTACTTC.

In DNA, the CDR3 is TGTGCCAGCAGCATGAACCGGGACAGGGGGCGGACTGAAGCTTTCTTT. This codes for CASSMNRDRGRTEAFF. The chain couples TRBV27 to TRBJ1-1; 12 bases map to TRBD1. Germline-derived CDR1 and CDR2 are MNHEY and SMNVEV (reference sequence). V trimming: 6 bases; J trimming: 5 bases; junction bases outside the gene matches: 10. The CDR3 is 16 residues long.

The V gene is TRBV7-6, the J gene TRBJ2-1; no definite D call. CDR3 length: 14 residues. CDR1 is SGHVS and CDR2 is FNYEAQ in the germline V gene. Trimming cost V 2 bases and J 5 bases, with 10 bases left between them. The CDR3 loop is CASSLISADNEQFF. As DNA, the CDR3 is TGTGCCAGCAGCTTAATCTCTGCAGACAATGAGCAGTTCTTC.

In nucleotides, the CDR3 is TGCGCCAGCAGCCACGGGACATCCAGCACAGATACGCAGTATTTT. Its translation is CASSHGTSSTDTQYF. This chain uses TRBV5-1 with TRBJ2-3; maybe TRBD1 (6 bases). The CDR3 spans 15 residues. The ends were cut back, 4 bases at V and 0 bases at J, with 12 bases in the middle. CDR1 and CDR2 (germline): SGHRS, YFSETQ.

The rearrangement links TRBV3-1 (or the pseudogene TRBV3-2) to TRBJ2-1, with TRBD2 identical over 9 bases. Germline V gene data show CDR1 as LGHDT and CDR2 as YNNKEL (reference sequence). The CDR3 spans 14 residues. Trimming at V came to 4 bases and at J to 5 bases, leaving 3 bases not matched to a gene. The CDR3 protein is CASSRTSANNEQFF. CDR3 sequence (DNA): TGTGCCAGCAGCCGGACTAGCGCAAACAATGAGCAGTTCTTC.

This chain uses TRBV7-9 with TRBJ1-4; 11 nucleotides match TRBD1. Germline V gene sequence: CDR1 SEHNR, CDR2 FQNEAQ (reference sequence). V was clipped by 5 bases and J by 4 bases; unmatched bases: 6. This CDR3 spans 16 amino acids. This chain's CDR3 is CASSTGQGASNEKLFF. In DNA, the CDR3 is TGTGCCAGCAGCACCGGACAGGGGGCTAGTAATGAAAAACTGTTTTTT. The whole variable domain, remainder taken from reference TRBV7-9 and TRBJ1-4, is DTGVSQNPRHKITKRGQNVTFRCDPISEHNRLYWYRQTLGQGPEFLTYFQNEAQLEKSRLLSDRFSAERPKGSFSTLEIQRTEQGDSAMYLCASSTGQGASNEKLFFGSGTQLSVL.

This clone was counted a single time. This chain links TRBV20-1 with TRBJ1-4, with D unresolved. This CDR3 contains 15 residues. Germline CDR1 DFQATT, CDR2 SNEGSKA (reference sequence). V was pared by 3 bases and J by 8 bases, with 19 bases between. CDR3 sequence reads: CSASLIGEGKEKLFF. The CDR3 bases are TGCAGTGCTAGTTTAATCGGGGAAGGAAAGGAAAAACTGTTTTTT.